Only one count was recorded for the clone carrying this T cell receptor beta chain. The CDR3 is 12 amino acids. Trimming cost V 8 bases and J 4 bases; bases outside gene matches: 2. Germline V gives CDR1 MNHEY, CDR2 SVGAGI. This specimen belongs to a study of blood T cell repertoires in COVID-19. Study-wide context: Acute and convalescent COVID-19 specimens originated in the United States, Italy and Spain. PBMCs, B-cell-depleted T cells, or T cells provided the cDNA or gDNA that made up the material.

In the source study's methods: From reference gene primer amplification, estimates of nucleated cell counts were derived. Measured with immunoSEQ multiplex PCR; TCRdb has only the in-frame clones, and not every one. From that table come the V and J calls and clone size; the DNA was used to work out D and trimming. This repertoire shows under 300,000 clones, roughly 80% found once; its top ten account for 3% to 4%. Sequenced material: peripheral blood. The sequence came from a woman aged 40 to 49 with active or convalescent COVID-19. The V gene is TRBV6-5, the J gene TRBJ1-1; 9 bases map to TRBD1. The CDR3 loop is CASGDRVTEAFF. For the CDR3, the DNA is TGTGCCAGCGGGGACAGGGTCACTGAAGCTTTCTTT.